This entry describes one T cell receptor (beta chain). Antigen unknown. The protocol was immunoSEQ multiplex PCR, while the TCRdb copy is restricted to in-frame clones and leaves out a portion. The sample includes about 50,000 clones, roughly 89% of them seen just once. This sample is part of a study of a mutant IDH1 vaccine in newly diagnosed glioma. Whole-study context: The therapy given earlier, which was standard therapy, consisted of radiotherapy, temozolomide, or both, and most of the patients received both. General observations from the study: No link was apparently found between pseudoprogression and changes in top peripheral T cell clonotypes.

Trimming at V came to 2 bases and at J to 0 bases, leaving 7 bases not matched to a gene. Germline values: CDR1 MNHNS, CDR2 SASEGT. The CDR3 contains 16 residues. The time point was: baseline, week 1 (first vaccination visit). Treatment meaning: pre-vaccination baseline after standard-of-care therapy. There were new WHO grade 3 or 4 astrocytomas in the donors, and these were IDH1-mutant and ATRX-lost. The chain uses TRBV6-1 and TRBJ2-7; 7 positions match TRBD2. The starting material was PBMCs, obtained from a glioma patient treated with radiotherapy, temozolomide or both. The TCR sequence derives from a man aged 40-50 years with glioma. The CDR3 DNA follows: TGTGCCAGCAGTGAATATCGGCCTAGCGGCTCCTACGAGCAGTACTTC. It translates to CASSEYRPSGSYEQYF.